The 32 T cell receptor beta chains listed next were all sequenced from one sample in a study of T cell repertoires in cytomegalovirus infection. TCRdb called the reads again in MiXCR, with one record for every CDR3 protein. The profile shows more than 300,000 distinct CDR3 sequences, just under 35% of them singletons. For these TCRs, the target antigens are not known. The material was cultured PBMCs, obtained from culture after CMV antigen stimulation. The origin of the receptors is a human donor in good health (CMV status not recorded). Some clones in this sample may be carry-over from other donors' samples.

The chain carries TRBV4-1 and TRBJ1-1, with TRBD1 matching over 7 bases. The CDR3 is 15 residues long. Unmatched junction bases numbered 7, after V lost 3 bases and J lost 3 bases. Germline-derived CDR1 and CDR2 are MGHRA and YSYEKL. The CDR3: CASSQGTGVDTEAFF. In nucleotides, the CDR3 is TGCGCCAGCAGCCAGGGTACAGGGGTTGACACTGAAGCTTTCTTT.

The gene calls are TRBV29-1 and TRBJ2-3, with TRBD1 matching over 7 bases. The CDR3 loop spans 13 amino acids. J lost 6 bases, V lost 6 bases, and 9 bases had no gene match. Germline V lookup: CDR1 SQVTM, CDR2 ANQGSEA. This CDR3 is CSVGTGQRDTQYF. The CDR3 region has the DNA TGCAGCGTCGGGACGGGACAGAGGGATACGCAGTATTTT.

Details on this clonotype: Sequence at one end of the junction differs from germline and may be a read error. The chain couples TRBV20-1 to TRBJ2-3; perhaps TRBD1 as D (6 bases). The germline V gene has CDR1 DFQATT and CDR2 SNEGSKA (reference sequence). The CDR3 contains 15 residues. CDR3 sequence: CSASSLFHGTHNPPF. CDR3 sequence (DNA): TGCAGTGCCAGTAGCCTTTTCCACGGGACACACAACCCCCCTTTT.

This clonotype was observed a few times. The chain carries TRBV28 and TRBJ2-4; D not certain. V was pared by 5 bases and J by 6 bases, with 14 bases between. The germline CDR1 and CDR2 sequences are MDHEN and SYDVKM. The CDR3 has 14 residues. This CDR3 reads CASSPQEVRNIQYF. Written as DNA, the CDR3 is TGTGCCAGCAGTCCCCAGGAAGTCAGAAACATTCAGTACTTC. Looking up the rest from reference TRBV28 and TRBJ2-4 gives the full variable domain: DVKVTQSSRYLVKRTGEKVFLECVQDMDHENMFWYRQDPGLGLRLIYFSYDVKMKEKGDIPEGYSVSREKKERFSLILESASTNQTSMYLCASSPQEVRNIQYFGAGTRLSVL.

V gene TRBV12-3 or TRBV12-4 combines with J gene TRBJ1-4, with D possibly matching TRBD1 (5 bases). Trimming pared 2 bases from V and 7 bases from J, leaving 14 bases between. The CDR3 is 15 residues long. This chain's CDR3 is CASSLRRAQGEKLFF. The CDR3 DNA reads TGTGCCAGCAGTTTAAGGCGGGCGCAGGGTGAAAAACTGTTTTTT.

The genes are TRBV6-5 and TRBJ1-1; D is uncertain. V was shortened by 2 bases and J by 7 bases, with 11 bases between the two germline ends. Looked up from germline, CDR1 is MNHEY and CDR2 is SVGAGI. This CDR3 is built from 13 residues. The CDR3 region is CASSYRVGNEAFF. DNA of the CDR3: TGTGCCAGCAGTTACAGGGTTGGGAATGAAGCTTTCTTT.

This clonotype was seen ten or more times. This chain uses TRBV7-2 with TRBJ2-7, with D possibly TRBD2 on 5 matching bases. The CDR3 has 14 residues. V was trimmed by 5 bases and J by 0 bases, leaving 11 bases between them. CDR1 SGHTA and CDR2 FQGNSA come from the germline V gene. CDR3 DNA: TGTGCCAGCAGCCCACGGGGAAGCTCCTACGAGCAGTACTTC. Protein product: CASSPRGSSYEQYF.

The rearrangement links TRBV7-6 to TRBJ2-3; a possible D gene is TRBD2 (6 bases). Trimming pared 5 bases from V and 2 bases from J, leaving 14 bases between. This CDR3 spans 15 amino acids. Germline V CDR1 and CDR2: SGHVS, FNYEAQ. The chain's CDR3 is CASSAEGRDTDTQYF. CDR3 nucleotides: TGTGCCAGCAGCGCGGAAGGGCGGGACACAGATACGCAGTATTTT.

The V and J genes are TRBV20-1 and TRBJ1-6; no firm D call. Deletions cut 1 base from V and 7 bases from J, with 14 bases between. The CDR3 runs 15 residues. Germline CDR1 DFQATT, CDR2 SNEGSKA (reference sequence). The CDR3: CSARGGLFPNSPLHF. In DNA form, the CDR3 reads TGCAGTGCTAGAGGTGGACTTTTCCCGAATTCACCCCTCCACTTT.

In this sample, this clonotype turned up once. V and J are TRBV6-6 and TRBJ2-6, with D unclear. The CDR3 spans 15 residues. Trimming shortened V by 6 bases and J by 0 bases, and 9 bases separated the two germline ends. Germline V gene sequence: CDR1 MNHNY, CDR2 SVGAGI (reference sequence). Here the CDR3 reads CASREPTSGANVLTF. The CDR3 coding sequence is TGTGCCAGCAGGGAACCTACCTCTGGGGCCAACGTCCTGACTTTC.

This clonotype turned up a few times. The chain combines TRBV7-2 with TRBJ2-1; 9 bases align to TRBD2. The V gene's germline CDR1 is SGHTA and CDR2 FQGNSA. This CDR3 spans 20 amino acids. V trimming: 7 bases; J trimming: 8 bases; junction bases outside the gene matches: 27. This chain's CDR3 is CASTAFLGIVGLATGDEQFF. In DNA, the CDR3 is TGTGCCAGCACAGCGTTCTTGGGGATCGTCGGACTAGCGACGGGCGATGAGCAGTTCTTC. Complete variable domain (other parts from reference TRBV7-2 and TRBJ2-1): GAGVSQSPSNKVTEKGKDVELRCDPISGHTALYWYRQSLGQGLEFLIYFQGNSAPDKSGLPSDRFSAERTGGSVSTLTIQRTQQEDSAVYLCASTAFLGIVGLATGDEQFFGPGTRLTVL.

The gene calls are TRBV3-1 and TRBJ1-2; D is uncertain. Trimming left V 5 bases short and J 7 bases short, with 20 bases between. Germline CDR1 LGHDT, CDR2 YNNKEL (reference sequence). This CDR3 region has 15 residues. The CDR3 sequence is CASSASRTGMGGYTF. The CDR3 coding sequence is TGTGCCAGCAGCGCAAGTCGAACGGGGATGGGTGGCTACACCTTC.

This clonotype appeared a few times. This chain links TRBV6-1 with TRBJ1-1; 9 bases agree with TRBD1. V trimming: 6 bases; J trimming: 8 bases; junction bases outside the gene matches: 10. The germline V gene encodes CDR1 MNHNS and CDR2 SASEGT. The CDR3 is made up of 14 amino acids. This CDR3 reads CASRTGQGLMEAFF. In DNA form, the CDR3 reads TGTGCCAGCAGGACGGGACAGGGTCTTATGGAAGCTTTCTTT.

This clonotype was seen a few times. The chain recombines TRBV7-2 with TRBJ2-5; 7 bases are shared with TRBD2. Per the germline V gene, CDR1 is SGHTA and CDR2 is FQGNSA. V shed 6 bases and J 5 bases; nucleotides not matched to a gene: 9. The CDR3 is 14 residues long. This chain's CDR3 is CASRLGGGGETQYF. The CDR3, as DNA: TGTGCCAGCAGACTGGGGGGGGGTGGGGAGACCCAGTACTTC.

This clonotype was seen a few times. The CDR3 sequence: CASSLQGPADTQYF. The CDR3 nucleotides are TGTGCCAGCAGCTTACAGGGGCCCGCAGATACGCAGTATTTT. The chain has TRBV7-6 and TRBJ2-3, with D possibly matching TRBD1 (6 bases). The CDR3 sequence is 14 residues long. Looked up from germline, CDR1 is SGHVS and CDR2 is FNYEAQ. V lost 2 bases, J lost 4 bases, and 10 bases lay in between.

This clonotype has ten or more counts. The chain combines TRBV5-1 with TRBJ2-2; D tentatively reads TRBD1 or TRBD2 (5 bases each). Trimming cost V 5 bases and J 7 bases, with 18 bases left between them. In germline, CDR1 is SGHRS, CDR2 YFSETQ. CDR3 length equals 15 residues. The CDR3 DNA reads TGCGCCAGCAGTACTGCCGAGGCAGGGAGCGGGGAGCTGTTTTTT. It codes for CASSTAEAGSGELFF.

A few counts support this clonotype. V and J are TRBV20-1 and TRBJ2-1; TRBD2 matches at 8 bases. The V gene's germline CDR1 is DFQATT and CDR2 SNEGSKA (reference sequence). V was clipped by 4 bases and J by 0 bases; unmatched bases: 26. The CDR3 runs to 22 residues. The CDR3 here is CSAIPGPDSSPSGSFSYNEQFF. The CDR3 nucleotides are TGCAGTGCTATCCCGGGACCCGACAGTTCACCTAGCGGGTCATTCTCCTACAATGAGCAGTTCTTC.

The chain is built from TRBV19 and TRBJ1-5; the match to TRBD1 covers 7 bases. Germline V gene data show CDR1 as LNHDA and CDR2 as SQIVND (reference sequence). The CDR3 runs 19 residues. The V segment lost 4 bases and the J segment 2 bases; nucleotides outside the gene matches: 17. The CDR3 reads CASSSLAGGAEYGNQPQHF. The CDR3 coding sequence is TGTGCCAGTAGTAGTCTGGCAGGGGGTGCGGAATATGGCAATCAGCCCCAGCATTTT.

This clonotype was detected many times. This chain uses TRBV7-2 with TRBJ2-7; D perhaps matches TRBD2 (6 bases). Germline V CDR1 and CDR2: SGHTA, FQGNSA. Between the trimmed V and J ends, which lost 5 bases and 3 bases, there was a span of 17 bases. CDR3 length equals 15 residues. The CDR3 is CASSPPGLGGYEQYF. The CDR3 region has the DNA TGTGCCAGCAGCCCCCCGGGACTGGGAGGCTACGAGCAGTACTTC.

Concerning this clonotype: One end of the junction fails to match germline, which may point to a read error. This chain joins TRBV7-2 and TRBJ2-1; no definite D call. This CDR3 comprises 12 residues. CDR1 is SGHTA, CDR2 FQGNSA, per germline. CDR3 loop: CASSLEPSTPVF. Written as DNA, the CDR3 is TGTGCCAGCAGCTTAGAGCCGAGCACACCGGTCTTC.

The table lists this clonotype with many counts. The chain is built from TRBV12-5 and TRBJ2-3; D is ambiguous. Per the germline V gene, CDR1 is LGHNT and CDR2 is FRNRAP. The CDR3 covers 13 residues. The V gene lost 0 bases and the J gene lost 4 bases, with 5 bases spanning the gap. This chain's CDR3 is CASGLVPADTQYF. In DNA form, the CDR3 reads TGTGCTAGTGGTTTGGTCCCCGCAGATACGCAGTATTTT.

The V call is TRBV27, the J call TRBJ2-5, with D maybe TRBD2 (7 bases). The CDR3 contains 15 residues. The V end was cut by 2 bases, the J end by 3 bases, with 13 bases between. The V gene's germline CDR1 is MNHEY and CDR2 SMNVEV (reference sequence). The CDR3 sequence is CASSLGGAGEETQYF. The CDR3 region has the DNA TGTGCCAGCAGTTTAGGGGGGGCGGGAGAAGAGACCCAGTACTTC.

The chain uses TRBV12-3 or TRBV12-4 and TRBJ2-3; D is possibly TRBD2 (5 bases). V gave up 3 bases and J gave up 5 bases, with 12 bases separating them. This CDR3 has 14 amino acids. The CDR3 DNA follows: TGTGCCAGCAGTTTGAGGTGGGAGATAGATACGCAGTATTTT. This translates into CASSLRWEIDTQYF.

This clonotype showed up many times. This chain joins TRBV7-2 and TRBJ2-6, with 8 bases aligning to TRBD2. V lost 6 bases and J lost 0; bases outside the gene matches: 7. CDR3 size: 17 residues. CDR1 is SGHTA and CDR2 is FQGNSA in the germline V gene. For the CDR3, the DNA is TGTGCCAGCAGGGGGCTAGCGGGCCTCTCTGGGGCCAACGTCCTGACTTTC. Protein sequence: CASRGLAGLSGANVLTF.

V gene TRBV11-2 combines with J gene TRBJ2-7; 7 bases fit TRBD2. The J segment lost 0 bases and the V segment lost 1 base, leaving 3 bases of the junction unmatched. CDR1 is SGHAT and CDR2 is FQNNGV in the germline V gene. The CDR3 has 15 residues. The CDR3 bases are TGTGCCAGCAGCTTAGTGGGGGGGAGCTCCTACGAGCAGTACGTC. It translates to CASSLVGGSSYEQYV.

The chain joins TRBV27 to TRBJ1-1; D possibly corresponds to TRBD1 (6 bases). V was trimmed by 3 bases and J by 7 bases, leaving 21 bases between them. Germline CDR1 and CDR2: MNHEY and SMNVEV (reference sequence). The CDR3 sequence is 16 residues long. CDR3 protein: CASSFLVRGAVSEAFF. CDR3 in DNA: TGTGCCAGCAGTTTTTTAGTCCGGGGGGCGGTAAGTGAAGCTTTCTTT.

The chain links TRBV4-3 to TRBJ1-5, with 8 bases lining up with TRBD1. The CDR3 spans 15 residues. Germline V gene data show CDR1 as LGHNA and CDR2 as YSLEER. After removal of 2 bases from V and 2 bases from J, the junction contained 2 bases not matched to a gene. In DNA form, the CDR3 reads TGCGCCAGCAGCCAATTGACAGGGGGCAATCAGCCCCAGCATTTT. The encoded protein is CASSQLTGGNQPQHF.

The chain carries TRBV4-1 and TRBJ2-3, with 7 bases aligning to TRBD2. After removal of 0 bases from V and 5 bases from J, the junction contained 8 bases not matched to a gene. The germline V gene has CDR1 MGHRA and CDR2 YSYEKL. The CDR3 extends over 16 amino acids. The CDR3 sequence: CASSQDSREGQDTQYF. CDR3 nucleotides: TGCGCCAGCAGCCAAGATAGTAGGGAGGGCCAAGATACGCAGTATTTT.

The chain links TRBV6-2 or TRBV6-3 to TRBJ2-1; 8 positions match TRBD1. CDR3 length: 14 residues. Trimming cost V 9 bases and J 7 bases; bases outside gene matches: 11. Germline V lookup: CDR1 MNHEY, CDR2 SVGEGT. The chain's CDR3 is CASHDRGGGNEQFF. CDR3 nucleotide sequence: TGTGCCAGTCACGACAGGGGTGGAGGGAATGAGCAGTTCTTC.

This clonotype was picked up a small number of times. The chain combines TRBV15 with TRBJ2-3; 10 bases agree with TRBD2. The V segment lost 3 bases and the J segment 0 bases; nucleotides outside the gene matches: 6. Germline CDR1 is LNHNV and CDR2 is YYDKDF (reference sequence). The CDR3 runs to 17 residues. CDR3 residues: CATSRGLAIPSTDTQYF. CDR3 DNA: TGTGCCACCAGCAGGGGACTAGCGATCCCTAGCACAGATACGCAGTATTTT.

CDR3 sequence reads: CASSATSGIPGELFF. DNA of the CDR3: TGTGCCAGCAGCGCTACTAGCGGGATACCCGGGGAGCTGTTTTTT. This chain connects TRBV6-4 to TRBJ2-2, with 10 bases fitting TRBD2. This CDR3 comprises 15 residues. Looked up from germline, CDR1 is MRHNA and CDR2 is SNTAGT. The trim removed 6 bases at V and 6 bases at J, leaving 7 bases unmatched.

This clonotype has just a few counts. The rearrangement joins TRBV7-9 to TRBJ1-1; D not resolved. This CDR3 comprises 11 residues. The V gene's germline CDR1 is SEHNR and CDR2 FQNEAQ (reference sequence). Trimming stripped 7 bases from V and 1 base from J, with 4 bases between. CDR3: CASMENTEAFF. The CDR3 DNA reads as TGTGCCAGCATGGAGAACACTGAAGCTTTCTTT. The full variable domain, rest sourced from reference TRBV7-9 and TRBJ1-1, is DTGVSQNPRHKITKRGQNVTFRCDPISEHNRLYWYRQTLGQGPEFLTYFQNEAQLEKSRLLSDRFSAERPKGSFSTLEIQRTEQGDSAMYLCASMENTEAFFGQGTRLTVV.